Shown below are 30 T cell receptor beta chains from a single sample sequenced in a study of human T cells and chemical hapten exposure. TCRdb itself ran the RACE reads through MiXCR, one entry per CDR3 protein. The repertoire holds about 380,000 distinct CDR3 sequences, with roughly 4.6% as singletons. Time point: pre-sensitization, week 0. The treatment is: therapeutic diphenylcyclopropenone sensitization with weekly scalp DPC. This sample comprised whole blood, obtained in connection with sensitization to the hapten diphenylcyclopropenone (DPC). These receptors all come from a woman aged 50 to 60 with alopecia areata. Some clones in this sample may be carry-over from other donors' samples.

This clonotype was counted between two and nine times. The CDR3 loop is CASSMPRLTGTSYNEQFF. The DNA of the CDR3 is TGCGCCAGCAGCATGCCTCGGCTGACCGGGACGTCCTACAATGAGCAGTTCTTC. The rearrangement links TRBV5-1 to TRBJ2-1; D possibly uses TRBD1 or TRBD2 (5 bases each). CDR1 is SGHRS, CDR2 YFSETQ, per germline. V was trimmed by 4 bases and J by 1 base, leaving 21 bases between them. The CDR3 loop spans 18 amino acids.

This clonotype was recorded a few times. The CDR3: CASSSDRAEGQPQHF. Written as DNA, the CDR3 is TGTGCCAGCAGCTCGGACAGGGCTGAAGGTCAGCCCCAGCATTTT. V is TRBV7-9 and J is TRBJ1-5; TRBD1 agrees at 8 bases. The CDR3 contains 15 residues. Germline V gene data show CDR1 as SEHNR and CDR2 as FQNEAQ (reference sequence). V dropped 4 bases and J dropped 6; count of bases not matched to a gene: 8.

This chain joins TRBV7-2 and TRBJ2-1; 11 bases are a match to TRBD2. The CDR3 spans 13 residues. Germline V gene data show CDR1 as SGHTA and CDR2 as FQGNSA. Germline trimming cut 8 bases from V and 8 bases from J; bases unmatched to any gene: 5. The CDR3 loop is CASVAGGRDEQFF. CDR3 bases: TGTGCCAGCGTAGCGGGGGGGCGGGATGAGCAGTTCTTC.

The V and J genes are TRBV5-1 and TRBJ1-4, with 10 bases that match TRBD1. Unmatched junction bases numbered 4, after V lost 4 bases and J lost 1 base. CDR3 length: 16 amino acids. Germline values: CDR1 SGHRS, CDR2 YFSETQ. The CDR3 DNA sequence: TGCGCCAGCAGCCTGACAGGGGGCGAAACTAATGAAAAACTGTTTTTT. Translation: CASSLTGGETNEKLFF. The full variable domain, completed using reference TRBV5-1 and TRBJ1-4, is KAGVTQTPRYLIKTRGQQVTLSCSPISGHRSVSWYQQTPGQGLQFLFEYFSETQRNKGNFPGRFSGRQFSNSRSEMNVSTLELGDSALYLCASSLTGGETNEKLFFGSGTQLSVL.

This clonotype was counted many times. The chain has TRBV29-1 and TRBJ2-3; D is possibly TRBD1 (5 bases). Germline CDR1 SQVTM, CDR2 ANQGSEA. Trimming removed 8 bases from V and 4 bases from J, with 13 bases in between. The CDR3 consists of 12 residues. This CDR3 reads CSSTGSADTQYF. The CDR3, as DNA: TGCAGCTCAACAGGATCTGCAGATACGCAGTATTTT.

This clonotype has at least ten counts. The chain joins TRBV3-1 to TRBJ2-3; 9 bases are shared with TRBD2. The CDR3 is 18 residues long. Germline V lookup: CDR1 LGHDT, CDR2 YNNKEL (reference sequence). The ends lost 0 bases at V and 1 base at J; junction bases unmatched: 8. The CDR3 bases are TGTGCCAGCAGCCAAGATAGGCCGACTAGCGGTCGCACAGATACGCAGTATTTT. As protein: CASSQDRPTSGRTDTQYF.

This clonotype was counted ten times or more. The chain employs TRBV7-2 and TRBJ2-5; D call uncertain. This CDR3 is built from 13 residues. Germline loops: CDR1 SGHTA, CDR2 FQGNSA. V shed 5 bases and J shed 4 bases, with 11 bases lying between them. The CDR3 reads CASSQRSRETQYF. The CDR3 nucleotides are TGTGCCAGCAGCCAGCGCTCGCGAGAGACCCAGTACTTC.

This clonotype was detected only a few times. The V call is TRBV20-1, the J call TRBJ2-7, with 8 bases aligning to TRBD1. The CDR3 runs to 15 residues. Trimming removed 1 base from V and 0 bases from J; junction bases left unmatched: 5. Germline V gives CDR1 DFQATT, CDR2 SNEGSKA (reference sequence). CDR3 nucleotides: TGCAGTGCTAGAGGCCGGACAGGGTTCTCCTACGAGCAGTACTTC. This sequence encodes CSARGRTGFSYEQYF.

In its sample, this clonotype was seen many times. The chain recombines TRBV20-1 with TRBJ2-7; D is perhaps TRBD2 (5 bases). The CDR3 spans 15 residues. Germline V CDR1 and CDR2: DFQATT, SNEGSKA (reference sequence). Between the trimmed V and J ends, which lost 0 bases and 7 bases, there was a span of 19 bases. The chain's CDR3 is CSARDRRGPEGEQYF. The CDR3 DNA reads TGCAGTGCTAGAGATCGTAGAGGGCCCGAAGGGGAGCAGTACTTC.

The CDR3 DNA reads TGTGCCAGCAGTTACTCACAGGGATTGGTCAATGAGCAGTTCTTC. Translating it yields CASSYSQGLVNEQFF. The chain combines TRBV6-2 or TRBV6-3 with TRBJ2-1, with D perhaps TRBD1 (6 bases). Germline values: CDR1 MNHEY, CDR2 SVGEGT. This CDR3 spans 15 amino acids. V was shortened by 0 bases and J by 6 bases, with 12 bases between the two germline ends.

At least ten counts were recorded for this clonotype. This chain joins TRBV5-1 and TRBJ1-1; 10 nucleotides line up with TRBD1. With V trimmed by 4 bases and J by 7 bases, 4 bases remained unmatched. The germline V gene encodes CDR1 SGHRS and CDR2 YFSETQ. The CDR3 sequence is 13 residues long. In DNA, the CDR3 is TGCGCCAGCAGCAAAGGGACAGGGGTTGAAGCTTTCTTT. It yields the protein CASSKGTGVEAFF.

This clonotype turned up a few times. V is TRBV13 and J is TRBJ2-1; 8 nucleotides align to TRBD2. Germline CDR1 PRHDT, CDR2 FYEKMQ (reference sequence). Unmatched junction bases numbered 4, after V lost 6 bases and J lost 6 bases. The CDR3 is made up of 13 amino acids. The CDR3 nucleotides read TGTGCCAGCAGAAACGGACTAGCCAATGAGCAGTTCTTC. This codes for CASRNGLANEQFF.

The chain couples TRBV21-1 to TRBJ2-7; TRBD1, as called in the table, went unchecked against the DNA. TRBV21-1 is a documented pseudogene. The CDR3 extends over 17 amino acids. The DNA for the CDR3 is TGTGCCAGCAGCGTCCGGGACAGGGTTCTTCGCTCCTACGAGCAGTACTTC. Its protein is CASSVRDRVLRSYEQYF.

This clonotype was counted between two and nine times. The chain employs TRBV29-1 and TRBJ1-1, with D maybe TRBD1 (6 bases). Trimming pared 5 bases from V and 1 base from J, leaving 11 bases between. The CDR3 is 13 amino acids. The germline V gene has CDR1 SQVTM and CDR2 ANQGSEA. CDR3 DNA: TGCAGCGTTACGCAGGGGACGAACACTGAAGCTTTCTTT. As protein: CSVTQGTNTEAFF.

This clonotype has a handful of counts. The rearrangement links TRBV7-8 to TRBJ2-3, with D perhaps being TRBD1 or TRBD2 (5 bases each). Germline V CDR1 and CDR2: SGHVS, FQNEAQ. The CDR3 contains 15 residues. V lost 5 bases and J 6 bases, leaving 18 bases between the germline ends. The CDR3 DNA is TGTGCCAGCAGCCATCCGGGACCCAGCCGTGATACGCAGTATTTT. Translation: CASSHPGPSRDTQYF.

V gene TRBV15 combines with J gene TRBJ1-5; D possibly corresponds to TRBD1 (5 bases). Germline assignment: CDR1 LNHNV and CDR2 YYDKDF (reference sequence). There are 16 residues in the CDR3. V was pared by 3 bases and J by 5 bases, with 17 bases between. CDR3 amino acids: CATSSVGVQGDQPQHF. CDR3 bases: TGTGCCACCAGCAGCGTTGGAGTGCAGGGTGATCAGCCCCAGCATTTT. The complete variable domain, with remaining parts taken from reference TRBV15 and TRBJ1-5, reads DAMVIQNPRYQVTQFGKPVTLSCSQTLNHNVMYWYQQKSSQAPKLLFHYYDKDFNNEADTPDNFQSRRPNTSFCFLDIRSPGLGDTAMYLCATSSVGVQGDQPQHFGDGTRLSIL.

In its sample, this clonotype was seen many times. The CDR3 nucleotides read TGTGCCAGCAGTTACCAGGGGAGAGGGGACAATCAGCCCCAGCATTTT. The encoded protein is CASSYQGRGDNQPQHF. The V call is TRBV6-2 or TRBV6-3, the J call TRBJ1-5; tentative D call: TRBD1 (6 bases). Germline V gene data show CDR1 as MNHEY and CDR2 as SVGEGT. CDR3 length: 16 amino acids. V was shortened by 2 bases and J by 3 bases, with 14 bases between the two germline ends.

In its sample, this clonotype was seen a few times. This chain links TRBV7-8 with TRBJ2-7; TRBD2 agrees at 10 bases. The ends lost 0 bases at V and 4 bases at J; junction bases unmatched: 3. The length of the CDR3 is 15 residues. The germline V gene has CDR1 SGHVS and CDR2 FQNEAQ. The CDR3 is CASSLATSGVYEQYF. In DNA form, the CDR3 reads TGTGCCAGCAGCTTAGCTACTAGCGGGGTATACGAGCAGTACTTC. Full variable domain (outside the CDR3, taken from reference TRBV7-8 and TRBJ2-7): GAGVSQSPRYKVAKRGQDVALRCDPISGHVSLFWYQQALGQGPEFLTYFQNEAQLDKSGLPSDRFFAERPEGSVSTLKIQRTQQEDSAVYLCASSLATSGVYEQYFGPGTRLTVT.

This clonotype was found many times. The chain employs TRBV28 and TRBJ2-7; no firm D call. Germline CDR1 reads MDHEN; CDR2 reads SYDVKM. The V and J ends lost 3 bases and 2 bases respectively, with 20 bases between them. The CDR3 is 17 amino acids. CDR3 protein: CASSFWSTLSVPYEQYF. CDR3 bases: TGTGCCAGCAGTTTCTGGAGTACCCTCTCCGTACCCTACGAGCAGTACTTC.

This clonotype was seen repeatedly, ten times or more. The V call is TRBV12-3 or TRBV12-4, the J call TRBJ2-7; TRBD1 aligns across 9 bases. J lost 9 bases, V lost 6 bases, and 6 bases had no gene match. The CDR3 is 12 residues long. The CDR3 region is CASSYRGLGQYF. The CDR3 DNA is TGTGCCAGCAGCTACAGGGGGCTCGGGCAGTACTTC.

This clonotype has ten or more counts. At one boundary the junction diverges from the germline segment, which might be a read error. The chain has TRBV5-1 and TRBJ2-3; 7 nucleotides align to TRBD1. The CDR3 sequence is 13 residues long. Germline CDR1 is SGHRS and CDR2 is YFSETQ. The DNA for the CDR3 is TGTGCCAGCAGCTCACAGGGGACAGATACGCAGTATTTT. As protein: CASSSQGTDTQYF.

This clonotype has a count of ten or more. This chain links TRBV12-3 or TRBV12-4 with TRBJ2-1, with D perhaps matching TRBD1 (5 bases). Trimming removed 0 bases at V and 4 bases at J, with 7 bases between. This CDR3 has 14 residues. CDR3 sequence (DNA): TGTGCCAGCAGTTTAGCGCAGGGTTACAATGAGCAGTTCTTC. It encodes CASSLAQGYNEQFF.

Many counts were recorded for this clonotype. The chain employs TRBV10-3 and TRBJ1-6, with 8 nucleotides matching TRBD1. Germline CDR1 is ENHRY and CDR2 is SYGVKD. This CDR3 has 14 amino acids. V lost 5 bases to trimming and J lost 7 bases; unmatched junction nucleotides: 4. The CDR3 DNA reads as TGTGCCATCAGTCCCCAGGGGGCGAATTCACCCCTCCACTTT. It specifies CAISPQGANSPLHF.

The sample holds many counts of this clonotype. The rearrangement links TRBV6-2 or TRBV6-3 to TRBJ2-1, with TRBD2 matching 11 bases. CDR1 and CDR2 from the germline V gene are MNHEY and SVGEGT. The V gene end was trimmed by 5 bases and the J gene end by 5 bases; junction bases not matched to a gene: 11. This CDR3 region has 17 residues. The chain's CDR3 is CASSAVLAGVVHNEQFF. The CDR3 nucleotides read TGTGCCAGCAGTGCGGTACTAGCGGGAGTCGTCCACAATGAGCAGTTCTTC.

Many counts were recorded for this clonotype. The V gene is TRBV7-2, the J gene TRBJ2-6, with 7 bases lining up with TRBD1. Germline CDR1 reads SGHTA; CDR2 reads FQGNSA. This CDR3 contains 16 residues. V shed 6 bases and J 0 bases; nucleotides not matched to a gene: 5. CDR3 sequence: CASSQTGDSGANVLTF. Here the CDR3 DNA reads TGTGCCAGCAGTCAAACAGGGGACTCTGGGGCCAACGTCCTGACTTTC.

A few counts support this clonotype. This chain uses TRBV7-2 with TRBJ1-2; possible D gene TRBD1, 6 bases. Germline CDR1 is SGHTA and CDR2 is FQGNSA. The CDR3 sequence is 15 residues long. The ends were cut back, 4 bases at V and 0 bases at J, with 12 bases in the middle. The CDR3 here is CASSYNTGSNYGYTF. As DNA, the CDR3 is TGTGCCAGCAGCTACAACACAGGGTCTAACTATGGCTACACCTTC.

This clonotype occurred many times. The rearrangement links TRBV7-2 to TRBJ2-3; tentative D call: TRBD2 (6 bases). The germline V gene has CDR1 SGHTA and CDR2 FQGNSA. CDR3 length equals 15 residues. Trimming took 5 bases from V and 0 from J, leaving 12 bases between them. The CDR3 loop reads CASSKKRVSTDTQYF. Here the CDR3 DNA reads TGTGCCAGCAGCAAAAAGCGGGTTAGCACAGATACGCAGTATTTT.

This chain's CDR3 is CASSLAMQYGYTF. The CDR3 nucleotides are TGTGCCAGCAGCTTAGCGATGCAGTATGGCTACACCTTC. This chain joins TRBV7-9 and TRBJ1-2; no firm D call. This CDR3 is 13 amino acids long. The V end lost 0 bases, the J end lost 5 bases, and 7 bases lay between the germline ends. The germline gives CDR1 SEHNR, CDR2 FQNEAQ (reference sequence).

This chain connects TRBV5-1 to TRBJ2-3; D call uncertain. Germline V gene data show CDR1 as SGHRS and CDR2 as YFSETQ. Between the trimmed V and J ends, which lost 0 bases and 1 base, there was a span of 9 bases. The CDR3 runs 15 residues. CDR3 DNA: TGCGCCAGCAGCTTGGACTCCCATGGCACAGATACGCAGTATTTT. This translates into CASSLDSHGTDTQYF.

In its sample, this clonotype was seen many times. CDR3 coding DNA: TGTGCCAGCAGTTCCGTCGCCGGGGGGGGTCCCCAGCATTTT. Protein: CASSSVAGGGPQHF. J is TRBJ1-5 and V is TRBV12-3 or TRBV12-4; a possible D gene is TRBD1 (5 bases). This CDR3 comprises 14 residues. V lost 4 bases, J lost 10 bases, and 17 bases lay in between.